This TCR beta chain comes out of a study of cytomegalovirus exposure and HLA in healthy donors. Study-wide points: In a later analysis, V- and J-gene trimming of beta chains associated with a DCLRE1C missense variant, replicated independently. What TCR beta sequences reportedly achieved was accurate prediction of HLA-A and HLA-B alleles in most subjects. As a later analysis showed, several of the most significant clusters appeared to be linked to common viral pathogens. A prior analysis recorded that most TCR beta V segments were productive about 90% or about 30% of the time.

In the case of this clone: Antigen unknown.

The CDR3 sequence is 16 residues long. The V gene's germline CDR1 is SGHDT and CDR2 YYEEEE. With V trimmed by 2 bases and J by 5 bases, 4 bases remained unmatched. PCR amplification relied on 60 Vbeta primers (plus 13 Jbeta primers). Measured with immunoSEQ multiplex PCR; TCRdb has only the in-frame clones, and not every one. The profile shows some 190,000 clones, about 79% of them singletons. The chain joins TRBV5-6 to TRBJ2-2; TRBD2 matches 12 bases. The sample comprised PBMCs. This receptor was identified in a man in his late teens or twenties in good health and CMV-seronegative. CDR3 protein: CASSLLAGGRTGELFF. The CDR3 bases are TGTGCCAGCAGCTTACTAGCGGGAGGACGGACCGGGGAGCTGTTTTTT.